Listed below are T cell receptor beta chains from one sample, sequenced in a study of siplizumab effects on memory and regulatory T cells. Using immunoSEQ multiplex PCR, the repertoire was profiled, and TCRdb retains in-frame clones only, with some absent. This sample has about 110,000 clones; roughly 92% occur once, and the top ten carry 1% to 1.5%. Input material: CD4+ T cells sorted from blood. The receptors derive from a human donor in good health. Each CDR3 is given with its conserved first and last residue. Fields, in order: CDR3 length, D gene, J gene, V gene, clone size, CDR3 protein, CDR3 DNA. A D gene is named only where the DNA matches it firmly. Not all rows give a size; the values are once, few, many and, for expanded clones, a class.

>12|NA|TRBJ2-7|TRBV7-9|NA
CASSFSGYEQYF
TGTGCCAGCAGCTTTTCTGGGTACGAGCAGTACTTC
>13|NA|TRBJ1-2|TRBV6-1|NA
CASSERRNYGYTF
TGTGCCAGCAGTGAACGCCGGAACTATGGCTACACCTTC
>15|TRBD1|TRBJ1-1|TRBV6-5|NA
CASRLNRGQDTEAFF
TGTGCCAGCCGGTTGAACAGGGGGCAAGACACTGAAGCTTTCTTT
>15|NA|TRBJ2-5|TRBV2|once
CASSEVGPPGETQYF
TGTGCCAGCAGTGAAGTAGGGCCGCCGGGGGAGACCCAGTACTTC
>17|NA|TRBJ1-6|TRBV18|NA
CASSPSGKVVFGSPLHF
TGTGCCAGCTCACCATCAGGGAAAGTAGTGTTTGGTTCACCCCTCCACTTT
>16|NA|TRBJ2-2|TRBV10-3|NA
CATSSLTGSETGELFF
TGTGCCACATCGAGCCTAACAGGATCCGAGACCGGGGAGCTGTTTTTT
>11|NA|TRBJ2-7|TRBV6-1|once
CASTQGYEQYF
TGTGCCAGCACTCAGGGGTACGAGCAGTACTTC
>11|NA|TRBJ2-5|TRBV23-1|once
CASSQEETQYF
TGCGCCAGCAGTCAAGAAGAGACCCAGTACTTC
>20|NA|TRBJ2-3|TRBV18|once
CASSPWGSGRAVTSTDTQYF
TGTGCCAGCTCACCATGGGGGTCTGGGCGAGCGGTCACTAGCACAGATACGCAGTATTTT
>15|TRBD1|TRBJ1-1|TRBV2|NA
CASREQGARNTEAFF
TGTGCCAGCAGGGAACAGGGGGCGCGGAACACTGAAGCTTTCTTT
>17|TRBD2|TRBJ2-1|TRBV12-5|NA
CASGFRTGLAGGHEQFF
TGTGCTAGTGGTTTTCGGACCGGACTAGCGGGAGGGCATGAGCAGTTCTTC
>14|NA|TRBJ2-7|TRBV7-8|NA
CASSFTGWAYEQYF
TGTGCCAGCAGCTTCACAGGGTGGGCCTACGAGCAGTACTTC
>14|NA|TRBJ2-3|TRBV25-1|NA
CASSENRDTDTQYF
TGTGCCAGCAGTGAAAACAGGGACACAGATACGCAGTATTTT
>18|TRBD2|TRBJ2-4|TRBV4-2|NA
CASSQGEIAGLAKNIQYF
TGTGCCAGCAGCCAGGGGGAGATAGCGGGCCTAGCCAAAAACATTCAGTACTTC
>13|NA|TRBJ2-3|TRBV28|NA
CASGVGSTDTQYF
TGTGCCAGTGGAGTGGGGAGCACAGATACGCAGTATTTT
>18|NA|TRBJ1-5|TRBV4-1|NA
CASSPTPLAGSNNQPQHF
TGCGCCAGCAGCCCAACGCCCCTGGCAGGGTCGAACAATCAGCCCCAGCATTTT
>16|NA|TRBJ1-2|TRBV7-9|NA
CASSRHTRAASWGYTF
TGTGCCAGCAGCCGCCACACTCGGGCAGCTTCTTGGGGCTACACCTTC